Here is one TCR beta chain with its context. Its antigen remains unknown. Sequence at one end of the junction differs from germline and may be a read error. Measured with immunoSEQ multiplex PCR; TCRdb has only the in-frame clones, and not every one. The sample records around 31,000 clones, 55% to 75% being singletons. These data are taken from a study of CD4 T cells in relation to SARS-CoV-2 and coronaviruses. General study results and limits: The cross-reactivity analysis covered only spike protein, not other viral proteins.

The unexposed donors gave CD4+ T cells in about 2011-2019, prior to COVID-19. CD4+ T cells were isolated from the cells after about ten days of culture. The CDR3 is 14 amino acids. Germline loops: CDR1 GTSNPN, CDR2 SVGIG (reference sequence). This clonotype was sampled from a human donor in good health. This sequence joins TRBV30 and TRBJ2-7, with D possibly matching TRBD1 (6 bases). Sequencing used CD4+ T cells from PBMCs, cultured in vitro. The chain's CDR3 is CAWGKTGQFYVQYF. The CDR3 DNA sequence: TGTGCCTGGGGGAAGACAGGCCAATTCTACGTGCAGTACTTC.